This is a list of T cell receptor beta chains from one sample in a study of beta chain features in type 1 diabetes. Some clones are missing from TCRdb's copy, which holds only in-frame ones; the method was immunoSEQ multiplex PCR. The repertoire holds 120,000 to 150,000 clones, with 40% to 55% as singletons. Source material: Tregs from blood. The receptor set was obtained from a man aged 18 to 29 in good health. The CDR3 runs from the conserved cysteine through the conserved F or W. Each record gives: J gene, clone size, V gene, D gene, CDR3 length, CDR3 protein, CDR3 DNA. D genes are given only for firm matches. Part of the rows lack a size; the others show once, few, many or a class for expanded clones.

j_call: TRBJ1-2; clone_size: few; v_call: TRBV7-2; d_call: TRBD1; cdr3_length: 17; cdr3_aa: CASSPDRDSPPNYGYTF; cdr3_nt: TGTGCCAGCAGCCCGGACCGGGACAGCCCTCCTAACTATGGCTACACCTTC
j_call: TRBJ1-2; clone_size: few; v_call: TRBV4-1; d_call: -; cdr3_length: 14; cdr3_aa: CASSQEWQGYGYTF; cdr3_nt: TGCGCCAGCAGCCAAGAATGGCAGGGCTATGGCTACACCTTC
j_call: TRBJ2-2; clone_size: few; v_call: TRBV27; d_call: -; cdr3_length: 15; cdr3_aa: CASSLDRRGPGELFF; cdr3_nt: TGTGCCAGCAGTTTAGACAGGCGGGGGCCCGGGGAGCTGTTTTTT
j_call: TRBJ2-2; clone_size: few; v_call: TRBV28; d_call: -; cdr3_length: 16; cdr3_aa: CASTHDQGWYTGELFF; cdr3_nt: TGTGCCAGCACACATGACCAGGGGTGGTACACCGGGGAGCTGTTTTTT
j_call: TRBJ2-2; clone_size: few; v_call: TRBV7-7; d_call: -; cdr3_length: 14; cdr3_aa: CASSRSINTGELFF; cdr3_nt: TGTGCTAGCAGTCGGTCCATCAACACCGGGGAGCTGTTTTTT
j_call: TRBJ2-3; clone_size: few; v_call: TRBV18; d_call: TRBD2; cdr3_length: 15; cdr3_aa: CASSPLAGGTDTQYF; cdr3_nt: TGTGCCAGCTCACCCCTAGCGGGGGGCACAGATACGCAGTATTTT
j_call: TRBJ1-1; clone_size: once; v_call: TRBV25-1; d_call: TRBD1; cdr3_length: 15; cdr3_aa: CASSDRQGVNTEAFF; cdr3_nt: TGTGCCAGCAGTGACAGACAGGGCGTGAACACTGAAGCTTTCTTT
j_call: TRBJ2-3; clone_size: few; v_call: TRBV27; d_call: -; cdr3_length: 14; cdr3_aa: CASSLTRGWDTQYF; cdr3_nt: TGTGCCAGCAGTTTAACGAGGGGGTGGGATACGCAGTATTTT
j_call: TRBJ1-5; clone_size: -; v_call: TRBV18; d_call: -; cdr3_length: 14; cdr3_aa: CASSEQVTNQPQHF; cdr3_nt: TGTGCCAGCTCAGAACAGGTTACCAATCAGCCCCAGCATTTT
j_call: TRBJ2-1; clone_size: few; v_call: TRBV28; d_call: -; cdr3_length: 13; cdr3_aa: CASSWAQGNEQFF; cdr3_nt: TGTGCCAGCAGTTGGGCACAGGGCAATGAGCAGTTCTTC
j_call: TRBJ2-3; clone_size: -; v_call: TRBV19; d_call: -; cdr3_length: 15; cdr3_aa: CASSISGGGTDTQYF; cdr3_nt: TGTGCCAGTAGTATTTCGGGTGGAGGGACAGATACGCAGTATTTT
j_call: TRBJ1-1; clone_size: -; v_call: TRBV6-5; d_call: -; cdr3_length: 13; cdr3_aa: CASSYGGNTEAFF; cdr3_nt: TGTGCCAGCAGTTACGGCGGGAACACTGAAGCTTTCTTT
j_call: TRBJ2-5; clone_size: -; v_call: TRBV9; d_call: TRBD1; cdr3_length: 17; cdr3_aa: CASSVAHGQGVGETQYF; cdr3_nt: TGTGCCAGCAGCGTAGCGCACGGACAGGGGGTCGGAGAGACCCAGTACTTC
j_call: TRBJ2-7; clone_size: -; v_call: TRBV5-6; d_call: TRBD1; cdr3_length: 15; cdr3_aa: CASSYRDREMGEQYF; cdr3_nt: TGTGCCAGCAGCTACCGGGACAGGGAAATGGGCGAGCAGTACTTC
j_call: TRBJ2-1; clone_size: -; v_call: TRBV4-3; d_call: -; cdr3_length: 15; cdr3_aa: CASSQDGQGGKGQFF; cdr3_nt: TGCGCCAGCAGCCAAGACGGCCAGGGGGGCAAGGGGCAGTTCTTC
j_call: TRBJ1-1; clone_size: few; v_call: TRBV5-8; d_call: -; cdr3_length: 14; cdr3_aa: CASSLVALNTEAFF; cdr3_nt: TGTGCCAGCAGCTTGGTGGCTCTGAACACTGAAGCTTTCTTT
j_call: TRBJ2-2; clone_size: few; v_call: TRBV2; d_call: -; cdr3_length: 14; cdr3_aa: CASSRRESTGELFF; cdr3_nt: TGTGCCAGCAGTAGACGGGAGTCCACCGGGGAGCTGTTTTTT
j_call: TRBJ1-4; clone_size: few; v_call: TRBV27; d_call: -; cdr3_length: 14; cdr3_aa: CASSLYGLNEKLFF; cdr3_nt: TGTGCCAGCAGTTTATACGGACTTAATGAAAAACTGTTTTTT
j_call: TRBJ2-5; clone_size: once; v_call: TRBV7-7; d_call: -; cdr3_length: 13; cdr3_aa: CASSRDYQETQYF; cdr3_nt: TGTGCCAGCAGCCGGGACTACCAAGAGACCCAGTACTTC
j_call: TRBJ1-1; clone_size: -; v_call: TRBV20-1; d_call: TRBD1; cdr3_length: 10; cdr3_aa: CSASGTGRFF; cdr3_nt: TGCAGTGCTAGCGGGACAGGGCGATTCTTT
j_call: TRBJ2-5; clone_size: few; v_call: TRBV5-1; d_call: TRBD1; cdr3_length: 13; cdr3_aa: CASSRGQRETQYF; cdr3_nt: TGCGCCAGCAGCCGGGGACAGAGGGAGACCCAGTACTTC
j_call: TRBJ2-1; clone_size: few; v_call: TRBV7-3; d_call: -; cdr3_length: 16; cdr3_aa: CASSSPPSTLGGEQFF; cdr3_nt: TGTGCCAGCAGCTCTCCTCCCTCGACGCTCGGCGGTGAGCAGTTCTTC
j_call: TRBJ2-2; clone_size: few; v_call: TRBV5-5; d_call: TRBD2; cdr3_length: 16; cdr3_aa: CASSYYLGTSAGELFF; cdr3_nt: TGTGCCAGCAGCTATTATCTCGGGACTAGCGCCGGGGAGCTGTTTTTT
j_call: TRBJ1-2; clone_size: few; v_call: TRBV10-3; d_call: -; cdr3_length: 12; cdr3_aa: CAISGRAKGYTF; cdr3_nt: TGTGCCATCAGTGGCAGGGCAAAAGGCTACACCTTC
j_call: TRBJ2-7; clone_size: -; v_call: TRBV19; d_call: TRBD2; cdr3_length: 12; cdr3_aa: CATLGGNYEQYF; cdr3_nt: TGTGCCACCCTGGGAGGGAACTACGAGCAGTACTTC
j_call: TRBJ1-3; clone_size: -; v_call: TRBV27; d_call: -; cdr3_length: 12; cdr3_aa: CASSLPGNTIYF; cdr3_nt: TGTGCCAGCAGTCTCCCCGGAAACACCATATATTTT
j_call: TRBJ1-1; clone_size: few; v_call: TRBV7-9; d_call: -; cdr3_length: 13; cdr3_aa: CASTSVRGTEAFF; cdr3_nt: TGTGCCAGCACCTCCGTGCGGGGAACTGAAGCTTTCTTT
j_call: TRBJ2-7; clone_size: few; v_call: TRBV27; d_call: -; cdr3_length: 13; cdr3_aa: CASSEGTGYEQYF; cdr3_nt: TGTGCCAGCAGTGAAGGGACTGGCTACGAGCAGTACTTC
j_call: TRBJ1-5; clone_size: -; v_call: TRBV2; d_call: TRBD1; cdr3_length: 16; cdr3_aa: CASSRDRARSNQPQHF; cdr3_nt: TGTGCCAGCAGCCGGGACAGGGCCCGTAGCAATCAGCCCCAGCATTTT
j_call: TRBJ2-7; clone_size: few; v_call: TRBV29-1; d_call: TRBD1; cdr3_length: 12; cdr3_aa: CSAVTGVYEQYF; cdr3_nt: TGCAGCGCTGTGACAGGGGTTTATGAGCAGTACTTC
j_call: TRBJ2-7; clone_size: few; v_call: TRBV11-1; d_call: TRBD2; cdr3_length: 15; cdr3_aa: CASSLLLAGSYEQYF; cdr3_nt: TGTGCCAGCAGCTTACTCCTAGCGGGATCCTACGAGCAGTACTTC
j_call: TRBJ1-6; clone_size: few; v_call: TRBV6-5; d_call: TRBD1; cdr3_length: 16; cdr3_aa: CASSYTSGQGNSPLHF; cdr3_nt: TGTGCCAGCAGTTATACGTCCGGACAGGGAAACTCACCCCTCCACTTT
j_call: TRBJ2-7; clone_size: few; v_call: TRBV13; d_call: TRBD1; cdr3_length: 15; cdr3_aa: CASRVTGGSSYEQYF; cdr3_nt: TGTGCCAGCAGGGTAACAGGGGGATCATCCTACGAGCAGTACTTC
j_call: TRBJ2-7; clone_size: -; v_call: TRBV10-3; d_call: -; cdr3_length: 12; cdr3_aa: CAISTHSYEQYF; cdr3_nt: TGTGCCATCAGTACTCACTCCTACGAGCAGTACTTC
j_call: TRBJ1-2; clone_size: few; v_call: TRBV10-3; d_call: -; cdr3_length: 13; cdr3_aa: CAIRTDSSYGYTF; cdr3_nt: TGTGCCATCAGGACTGACAGCAGCTATGGCTACACCTTC
j_call: TRBJ1-2; clone_size: -; v_call: TRBV27; d_call: -; cdr3_length: 13; cdr3_aa: CASSPRVQRGYTF; cdr3_nt: TGTGCCAGCAGTCCCCGGGTCCAGCGGGGCTACACCTTC
j_call: TRBJ2-4; clone_size: -; v_call: TRBV5-1; d_call: -; cdr3_length: 12; cdr3_aa: CASSSMGGIQYF; cdr3_nt: TGCGCCAGCAGCTCGATGGGGGGCATTCAGTACTTC
j_call: TRBJ2-5; clone_size: -; v_call: TRBV7-3; d_call: TRBD1; cdr3_length: 14; cdr3_aa: CASRPTGGGETQYF; cdr3_nt: TGTGCCAGCAGACCTACAGGGGGAGGCGAGACCCAGTACTTC
j_call: TRBJ2-3; clone_size: -; v_call: TRBV7-3; d_call: TRBD2; cdr3_length: 13; cdr3_aa: CASSPGGADTQYF; cdr3_nt: TGTGCCAGCAGCCCGGGAGGTGCAGATACGCAGTATTTT
j_call: TRBJ1-2; clone_size: -; v_call: TRBV5-1; d_call: -; cdr3_length: 14; cdr3_aa: CASRGAGPNYGYTF; cdr3_nt: TGCGCCAGCAGGGGTGCGGGGCCTAACTATGGCTACACCTTC
j_call: TRBJ1-5; clone_size: -; v_call: TRBV5-6; d_call: TRBD1; cdr3_length: 14; cdr3_aa: CASSLVGDRVTQHF; cdr3_nt: TGTGCCAGCAGCTTGGTAGGGGACAGGGTGACCCAGCATTTT
j_call: TRBJ2-7; clone_size: few; v_call: TRBV11-2; d_call: -; cdr3_length: 16; cdr3_aa: CASSLEFSRVAYEQYF; cdr3_nt: TGTGCCAGCAGCTTAGAGTTCAGCAGGGTCGCTTACGAGCAGTACTTC